The clone carrying this TCR beta chain was seen repeatedly, ten times or more. This sample was taken from a study of T cells in Graves' hyperthyroidism and ophthalmopathy. RNA transcripts were the template for amplifying TCR beta CDR3 regions. First-round RT-PCR targeting the TCR CDR3 was performed with the HTBI primer set. TCRdb called the multiplex PCR reads again in MiXCR, with one record for every CDR3 protein. Here the sample spans 280,000 or so distinct CDR3 sequences, approximately 26% being singletons. CDR3 length: 16 amino acids. Losses at the gene ends were 1 base for V and 7 bases for J; bases not matched to a gene: 6.

Sequenced sample: blood. The gene calls are TRBV12-3 or TRBV12-4 and TRBJ2-7; TRBD2 matches at 14 bases. This clonotype was obtained from a man between 40 and 49 years old with Graves' hyperthyroidism that later progressed to Graves' ophthalmopathy. CDR3 loop: CASSLGGGLAGVEQYF. DNA of the CDR3: TGTGCCAGCAGTTTAGGGGGGGGACTAGCGGGAGTGGAGCAGTACTTC.